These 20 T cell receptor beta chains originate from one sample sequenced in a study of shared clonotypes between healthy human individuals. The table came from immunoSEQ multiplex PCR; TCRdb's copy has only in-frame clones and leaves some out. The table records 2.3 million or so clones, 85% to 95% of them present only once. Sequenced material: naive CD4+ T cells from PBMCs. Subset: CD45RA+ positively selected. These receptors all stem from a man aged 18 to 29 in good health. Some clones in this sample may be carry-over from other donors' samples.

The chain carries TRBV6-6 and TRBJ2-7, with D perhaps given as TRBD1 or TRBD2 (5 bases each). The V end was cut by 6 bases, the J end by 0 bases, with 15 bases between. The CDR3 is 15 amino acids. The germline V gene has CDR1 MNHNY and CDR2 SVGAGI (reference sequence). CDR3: CASSRDPTSSYEQYF. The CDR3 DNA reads TGTGCCAGCAGCAGGGACCCAACTAGCTCCTACGAGCAGTACTTC.

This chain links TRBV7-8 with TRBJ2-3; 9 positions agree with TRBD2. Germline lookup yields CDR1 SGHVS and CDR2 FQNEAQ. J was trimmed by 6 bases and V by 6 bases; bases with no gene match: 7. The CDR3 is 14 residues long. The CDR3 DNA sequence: TGTGCCAGCAGACCCGGGACTAGCTTGGATACGCAGTATTTT. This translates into CASRPGTSLDTQYF.

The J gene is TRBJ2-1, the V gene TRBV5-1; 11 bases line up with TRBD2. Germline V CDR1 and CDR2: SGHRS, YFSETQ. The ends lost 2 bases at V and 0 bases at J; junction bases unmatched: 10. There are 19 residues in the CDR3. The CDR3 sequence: CASSLLGLAVISSYNEQFF. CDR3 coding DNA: TGCGCCAGCAGCTTATTGGGACTAGCGGTAATAAGCTCCTACAATGAGCAGTTCTTC.

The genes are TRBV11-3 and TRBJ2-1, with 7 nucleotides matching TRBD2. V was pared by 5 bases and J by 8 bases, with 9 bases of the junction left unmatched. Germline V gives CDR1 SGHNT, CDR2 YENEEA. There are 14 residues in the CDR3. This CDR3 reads CASSDRGRGDEQFF. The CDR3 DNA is TGTGCCAGCAGCGATCGAGGACGGGGGGATGAGCAGTTCTTC.

In nucleotides, the CDR3 is TGTGCCAGTAGTATGACTAGCGGGAGGAGAACAGATACGCAGTATTTT. Protein sequence: CASSMTSGRRTDTQYF. The chain uses TRBV19 and TRBJ2-3; 13 nucleotides align to TRBD2. Germline-derived CDR1 and CDR2 are LNHDA and SQIVND (reference sequence). The CDR3 is made up of 16 amino acids. J was trimmed by 3 bases and V by 3 bases; bases with no gene match: 3.

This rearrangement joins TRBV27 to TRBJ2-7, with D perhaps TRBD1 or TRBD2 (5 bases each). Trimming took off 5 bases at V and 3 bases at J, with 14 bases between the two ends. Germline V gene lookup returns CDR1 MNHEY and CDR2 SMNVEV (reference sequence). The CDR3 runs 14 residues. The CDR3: CASSVGGGIYEQYF. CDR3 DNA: TGTGCCAGCAGTGTGGGTGGGGGTATCTACGAGCAGTACTTC.

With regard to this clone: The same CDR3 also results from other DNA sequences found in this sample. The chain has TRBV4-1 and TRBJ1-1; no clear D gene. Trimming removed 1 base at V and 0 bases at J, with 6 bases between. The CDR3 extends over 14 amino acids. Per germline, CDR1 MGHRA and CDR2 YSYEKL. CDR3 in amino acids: CASSQGGLNTEAFF. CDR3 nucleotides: TGCGCCAGCAGCCAAGGTGGCTTGAACACTGAAGCTTTCTTT.

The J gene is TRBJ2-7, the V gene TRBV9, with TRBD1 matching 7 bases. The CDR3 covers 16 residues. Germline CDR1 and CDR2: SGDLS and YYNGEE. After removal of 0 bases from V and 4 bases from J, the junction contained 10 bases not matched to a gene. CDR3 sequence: CASSVGLDRAPYEQYF. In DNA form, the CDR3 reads TGTGCCAGCAGCGTAGGGCTCGACAGGGCCCCGTACGAGCAGTACTTC.

The CDR3, as DNA: TGTGCCAGCAGCGCCGGACTAGCGGGAGCGCGGACCGGGGAGCTGTTTTTT. This encodes CASSAGLAGARTGELFF. V gene TRBV5-4 combines with J gene TRBJ2-2, with 13 bases matching TRBD2. V shed 4 bases and J 5 bases; nucleotides not matched to a gene: 8. The CDR3 length is 17 residues. Germline V gene data show CDR1 as SGHNT and CDR2 as YYREEE (reference sequence).

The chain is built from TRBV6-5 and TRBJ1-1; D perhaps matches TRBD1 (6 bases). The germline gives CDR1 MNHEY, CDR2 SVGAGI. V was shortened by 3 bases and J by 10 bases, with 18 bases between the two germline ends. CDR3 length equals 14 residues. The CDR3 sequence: CASSYGNQGPGAFF. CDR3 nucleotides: TGTGCCAGCAGTTATGGAAATCAGGGGCCAGGAGCTTTCTTT.

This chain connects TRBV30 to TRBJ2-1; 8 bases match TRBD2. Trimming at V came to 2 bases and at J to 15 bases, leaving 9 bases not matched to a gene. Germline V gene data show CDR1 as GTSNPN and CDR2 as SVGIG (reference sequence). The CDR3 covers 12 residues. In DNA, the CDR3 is TGTGCCTGGAGTTCAGTAGCGGGAAAAGTGTTCTTC. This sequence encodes CAWSSVAGKVFF.

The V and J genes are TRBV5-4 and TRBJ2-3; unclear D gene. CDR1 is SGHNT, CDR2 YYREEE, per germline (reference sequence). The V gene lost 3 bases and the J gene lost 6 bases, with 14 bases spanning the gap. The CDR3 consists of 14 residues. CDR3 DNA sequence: TGTGCCAGCAGCTGGCACGGTGAGAGGGATACGCAGTATTTT. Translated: CASSWHGERDTQYF.

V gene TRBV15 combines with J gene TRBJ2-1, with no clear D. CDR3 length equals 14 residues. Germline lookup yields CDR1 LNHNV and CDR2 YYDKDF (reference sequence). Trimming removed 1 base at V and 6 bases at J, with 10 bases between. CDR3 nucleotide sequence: TGTGCCACCAGCAGAGTAAGGGTAGGCAATGAGCAGTTCTTC. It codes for CATSRVRVGNEQFF. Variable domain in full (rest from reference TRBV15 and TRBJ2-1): DAMVIQNPRYQVTQFGKPVTLSCSQTLNHNVMYWYQQKSSQAPKLLFHYYDKDFNNEADTPDNFQSRRPNTSFCFLDIRSPGLGDTAMYLCATSRVRVGNEQFFGPGTRLTVL.

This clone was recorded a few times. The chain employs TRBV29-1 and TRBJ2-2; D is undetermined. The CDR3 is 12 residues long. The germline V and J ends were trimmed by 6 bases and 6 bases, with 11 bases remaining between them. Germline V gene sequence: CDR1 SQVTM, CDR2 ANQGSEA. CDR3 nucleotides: TGCAGCGTAACACAAACAGCCGGGGAGCTGTTTTTT. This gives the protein CSVTQTAGELFF.

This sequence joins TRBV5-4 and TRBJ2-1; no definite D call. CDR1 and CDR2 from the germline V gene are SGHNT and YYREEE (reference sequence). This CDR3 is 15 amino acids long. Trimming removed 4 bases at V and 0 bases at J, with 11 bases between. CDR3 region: CASSPDVGSYNEQFF. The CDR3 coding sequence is TGTGCCAGCAGCCCGGACGTGGGCTCCTACAATGAGCAGTTCTTC.

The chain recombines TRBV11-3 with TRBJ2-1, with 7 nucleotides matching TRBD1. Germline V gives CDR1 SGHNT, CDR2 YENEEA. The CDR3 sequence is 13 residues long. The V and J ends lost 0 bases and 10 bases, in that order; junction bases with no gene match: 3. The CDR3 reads CASSLEVGGEQFF. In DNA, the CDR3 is TGTGCCAGCAGCTTAGAGGTAGGGGGCGAGCAGTTCTTC.

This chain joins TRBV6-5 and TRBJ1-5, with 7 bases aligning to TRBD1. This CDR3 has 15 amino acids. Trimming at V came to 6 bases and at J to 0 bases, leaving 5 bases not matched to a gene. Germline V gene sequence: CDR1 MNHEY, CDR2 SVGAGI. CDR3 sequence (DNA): TGTGCCAGCAGAAGGGGACAGCGTAGCAATCAGCCCCAGCATTTT. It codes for CASRRGQRSNQPQHF.

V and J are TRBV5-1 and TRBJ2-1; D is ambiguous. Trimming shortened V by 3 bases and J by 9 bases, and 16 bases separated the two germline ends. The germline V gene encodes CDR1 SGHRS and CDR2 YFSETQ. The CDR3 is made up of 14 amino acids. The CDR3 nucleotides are TGCGCCAGCAGCTGGGGATCAGGCGGTGGTGAGCAGTTCTTC. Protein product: CASSWGSGGGEQFF.

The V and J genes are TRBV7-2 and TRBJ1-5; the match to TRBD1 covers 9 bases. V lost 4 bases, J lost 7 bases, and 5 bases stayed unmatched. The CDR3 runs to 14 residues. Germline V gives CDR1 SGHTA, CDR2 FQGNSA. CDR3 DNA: TGTGCCAGCAGCTCAGGACAGGGGACCCAGCCCCAGCATTTT. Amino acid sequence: CASSSGQGTQPQHF.

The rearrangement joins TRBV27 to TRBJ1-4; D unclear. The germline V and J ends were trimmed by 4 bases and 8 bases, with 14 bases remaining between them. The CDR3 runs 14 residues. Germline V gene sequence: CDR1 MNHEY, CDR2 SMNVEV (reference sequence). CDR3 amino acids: CASSYPATGEKLFF. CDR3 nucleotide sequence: TGTGCCAGCAGTTATCCCGCGACGGGCGAAAAACTGTTTTTT. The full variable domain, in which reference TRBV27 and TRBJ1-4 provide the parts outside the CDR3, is EAQVTQNPRYLITVTGKKLTVTCSQNMNHEYMSWYRQDPGLGLRQIYYSMNVEVTDKGDVPEGYKVSRKEKRNFPLILESPSPNQTSLYFCASSYPATGEKLFFGSGTQLSVL.